Each of the 5 T cell receptor beta chains below was sequenced from the same sample in a study of OX40 agonist ivuxolimab in advanced cancers. Only in-frame clones appear in the TCRdb table, and some are missing; sequencing was by immunoSEQ multiplex PCR. The sample lists tens of thousands of clones; around nine tenths were seen once. Sequenced material: CD4+ or CD8+ T cells sorted from blood, taken in a trial of the OX40 agonist ivuxolimab. The source is an adult with an advanced solid tumor such as melanoma, head and neck, liver or kidney cancer.

V is TRBV4-3 and J is TRBJ2-5; D not resolved. V lost 2 bases and J lost 2, with 15 bases in between. From germline, CDR1 is LGHNA and CDR2 YSLEER. The length of the CDR3 is 16 residues. Here the CDR3 reads CASSQTLWAFQETQYF. CDR3 bases: TGCGCCAGCAGCCAAACCCTCTGGGCTTTTCAAGAGACCCAGTACTTC.

This sequence joins TRBV11-3 and TRBJ1-6, with D maybe TRBD1 (6 bases). In germline, CDR1 is SGHNT, CDR2 YENEEA. The V end was cut by 3 bases, the J end by 10 bases, with 10 bases between. CDR3 size: 13 residues. The CDR3 loop reads CASSFKQGSPLHF. Here the CDR3 DNA reads TGTGCCAGCAGCTTCAAACAGGGCTCACCCCTCCACTTT. The complete variable domain, with remaining parts taken from reference TRBV11-3 and TRBJ1-6, reads EAGVVQSPRYKIIEKKQPVAFWCNPISGHNTLYWYLQNLGQGPELLIRYENEEAVDDSQLPKDRFSAERLKGVDSTLKIQPAELGDSAVYLCASSFKQGSPLHFGNGTRLTVT.

This clone was seen a single time. This sequence joins TRBV5-6 and TRBJ2-5; maybe TRBD2 (5 bases). Per the germline V gene, CDR1 is SGHDT and CDR2 is YYEEEE. The V end lost 0 bases, the J end lost 5 bases, and 8 bases lay between the germline ends. There are 13 residues in the CDR3. This CDR3 is CASSLGGLETQYF. The CDR3 DNA sequence: TGTGCCAGCAGCTTGGGAGGGTTGGAGACCCAGTACTTC.

About this clone itself: The same CDR3 also results from other DNA sequences found in this sample. This sequence joins TRBV7-3 and TRBJ1-1; D is possibly TRBD1 (5 bases). Germline CDR1 reads SGHTA; CDR2 reads FQGTGA. Trimming took 5 bases from V and 1 from J, leaving 8 bases between them. CDR3 size: 13 residues. CDR3 residues: CASSPTGNTEAFF. CDR3 DNA: TGTGCCAGCAGCCCAACAGGGAACACTGAAGCTTTCTTT.

The chain uses TRBV7-9 and TRBJ1-1; no clear D. Trimming took 1 base from V and 5 from J, leaving 5 bases between them. This CDR3 contains 12 residues. Per germline, CDR1 SEHNR and CDR2 FQNEAQ (reference sequence). The CDR3 DNA is TGTGCCAGCAGCTTAGGGGAAACTGAAGCTTTCTTT. As protein: CASSLGETEAFF.